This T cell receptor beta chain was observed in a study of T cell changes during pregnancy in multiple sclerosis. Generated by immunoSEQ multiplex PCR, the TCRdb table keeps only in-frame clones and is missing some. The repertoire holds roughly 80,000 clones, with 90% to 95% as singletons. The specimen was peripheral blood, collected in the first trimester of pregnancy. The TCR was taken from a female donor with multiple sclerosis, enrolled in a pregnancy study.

The CDR3 coding sequence is TGTGCCACCAGGTTGTACGGGAGTGCCTACGAGCAGTACTTC. It is translated as CATRLYGSAYEQYF. The genes are TRBV10-3 and TRBJ2-7; tentatively, D is TRBD2 (6 bases). Germline values: CDR1 ENHRY, CDR2 SYGVKD. V was shortened by 10 bases and J by 2 bases, with 18 bases between the two germline ends. CDR3 length: 14 amino acids.